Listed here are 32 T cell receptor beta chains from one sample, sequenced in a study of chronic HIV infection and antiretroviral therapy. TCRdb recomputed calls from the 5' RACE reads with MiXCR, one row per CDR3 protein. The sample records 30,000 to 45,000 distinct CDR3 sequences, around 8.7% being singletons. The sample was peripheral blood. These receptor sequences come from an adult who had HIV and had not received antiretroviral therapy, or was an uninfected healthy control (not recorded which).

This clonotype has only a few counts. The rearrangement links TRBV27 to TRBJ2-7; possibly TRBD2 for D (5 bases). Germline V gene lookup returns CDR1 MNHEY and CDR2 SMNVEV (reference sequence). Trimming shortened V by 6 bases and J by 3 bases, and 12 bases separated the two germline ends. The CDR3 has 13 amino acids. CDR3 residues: CASSIRRFYEQYF. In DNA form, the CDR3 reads TGTGCCAGCAGCATACGGAGGTTCTACGAGCAGTACTTC.

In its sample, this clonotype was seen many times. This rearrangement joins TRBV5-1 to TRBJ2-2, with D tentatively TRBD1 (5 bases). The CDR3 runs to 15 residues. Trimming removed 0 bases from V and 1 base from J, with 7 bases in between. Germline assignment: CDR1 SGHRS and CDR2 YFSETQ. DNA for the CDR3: TGCGCCAGCAGCTTGGGGGGCCAGAACACCGGGGAGCTGTTTTTT. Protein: CASSLGGQNTGELFF.

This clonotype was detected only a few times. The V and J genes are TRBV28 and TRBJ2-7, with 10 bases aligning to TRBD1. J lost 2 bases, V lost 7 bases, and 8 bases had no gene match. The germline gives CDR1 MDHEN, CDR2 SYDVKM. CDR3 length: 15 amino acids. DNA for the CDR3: TGTGCCAGCAAGCCAGGGACAGGGGTTACCTACGAGCAGTACTTC. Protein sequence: CASKPGTGVTYEQYF. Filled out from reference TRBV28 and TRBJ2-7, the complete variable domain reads DVKVTQSSRYLVKRTGEKVFLECVQDMDHENMFWYRQDPGLGLRLIYFSYDVKMKEKGDIPEGYSVSREKKERFSLILESASTNQTSMYLCASKPGTGVTYEQYFGPGTRLTVT.

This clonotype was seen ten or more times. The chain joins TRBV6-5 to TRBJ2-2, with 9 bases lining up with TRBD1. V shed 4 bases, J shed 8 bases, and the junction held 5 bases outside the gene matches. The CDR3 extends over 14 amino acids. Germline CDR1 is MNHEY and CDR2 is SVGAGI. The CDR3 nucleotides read TGTGCCAGCAGTTCTACAGGGGGCACGGGGGAGCTGTTTTTT. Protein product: CASSSTGGTGELFF.

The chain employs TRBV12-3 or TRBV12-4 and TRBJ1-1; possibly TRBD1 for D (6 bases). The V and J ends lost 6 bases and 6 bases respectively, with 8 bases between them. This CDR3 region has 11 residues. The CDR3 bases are TGTGCCAGCAGCAGGACAGCTGAAGCTTTCTTT. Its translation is CASSRTAEAFF.

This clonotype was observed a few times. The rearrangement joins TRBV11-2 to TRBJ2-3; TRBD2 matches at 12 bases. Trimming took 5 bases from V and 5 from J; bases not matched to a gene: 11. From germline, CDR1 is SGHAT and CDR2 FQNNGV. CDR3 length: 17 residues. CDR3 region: CASSRGQPGLAGDTQYF. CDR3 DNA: TGTGCCAGCAGCCGGGGACAGCCGGGACTAGCGGGAGATACGCAGTATTTT.

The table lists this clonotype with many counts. CDR3 in amino acids: CASSKNSPLHF. In DNA, the CDR3 is TGTGCCAGCAGCAAAAATTCACCCCTCCACTTT. The chain employs TRBV21-1 and TRBJ1-6. TRBV21-1 is assigned pseudogene status. The CDR3 is 11 amino acids.

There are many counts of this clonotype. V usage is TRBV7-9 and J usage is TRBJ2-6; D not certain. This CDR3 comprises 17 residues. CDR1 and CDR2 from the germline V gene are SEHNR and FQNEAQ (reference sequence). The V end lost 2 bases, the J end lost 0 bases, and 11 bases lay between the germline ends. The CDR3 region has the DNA TGTGCCAGCAGCTTAAGGTCTGGAAGCTCTGGGGCCAACGTCCTGACTTTC. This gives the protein CASSLRSGSSGANVLTF.

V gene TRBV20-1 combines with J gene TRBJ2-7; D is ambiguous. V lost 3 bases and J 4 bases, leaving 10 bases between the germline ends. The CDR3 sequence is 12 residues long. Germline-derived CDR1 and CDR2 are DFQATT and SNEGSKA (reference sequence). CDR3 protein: CSARRQEYEQYF. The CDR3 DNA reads TGCAGTGCTAGGCGGCAGGAATACGAGCAGTACTTC.

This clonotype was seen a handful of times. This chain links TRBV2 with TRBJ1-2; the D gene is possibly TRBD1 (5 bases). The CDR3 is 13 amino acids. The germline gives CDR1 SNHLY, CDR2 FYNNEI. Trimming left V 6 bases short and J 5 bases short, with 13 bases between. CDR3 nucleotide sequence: TGTGCCAGCAGCGGGGACGGACTATATGGCTACACCTTC. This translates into CASSGDGLYGYTF.

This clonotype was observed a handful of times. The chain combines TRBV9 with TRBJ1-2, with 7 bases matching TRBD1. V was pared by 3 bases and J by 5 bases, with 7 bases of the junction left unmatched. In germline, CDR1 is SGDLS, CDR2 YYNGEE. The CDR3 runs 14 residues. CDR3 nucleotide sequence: TGTGCCAGCAGCGCAGACAGGGATAGTTATGGCTACACCTTC. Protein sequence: CASSADRDSYGYTF.

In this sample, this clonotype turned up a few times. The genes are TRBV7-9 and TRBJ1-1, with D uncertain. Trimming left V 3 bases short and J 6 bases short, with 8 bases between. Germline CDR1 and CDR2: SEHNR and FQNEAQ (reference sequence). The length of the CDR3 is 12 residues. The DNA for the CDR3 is TGTGCCAGCAGCTTCGGGAGCCCTGAAGCTTTCTTT. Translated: CASSFGSPEAFF.

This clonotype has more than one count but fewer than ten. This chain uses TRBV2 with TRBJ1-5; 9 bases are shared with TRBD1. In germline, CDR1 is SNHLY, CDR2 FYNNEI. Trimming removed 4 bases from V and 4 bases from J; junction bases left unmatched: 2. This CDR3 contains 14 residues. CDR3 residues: CASSGGTGNQPQHF. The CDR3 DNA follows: TGTGCCAGCAGTGGGGGGACAGGGAATCAGCCCCAGCATTTT.

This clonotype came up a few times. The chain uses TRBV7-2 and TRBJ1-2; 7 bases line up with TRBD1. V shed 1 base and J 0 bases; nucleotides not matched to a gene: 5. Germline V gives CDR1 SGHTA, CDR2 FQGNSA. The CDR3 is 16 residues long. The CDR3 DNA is TGTGCCAGCAGCTTAGGATCCGGGACAGCTAACTATGGCTACACCTTC. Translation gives CASSLGSGTANYGYTF.

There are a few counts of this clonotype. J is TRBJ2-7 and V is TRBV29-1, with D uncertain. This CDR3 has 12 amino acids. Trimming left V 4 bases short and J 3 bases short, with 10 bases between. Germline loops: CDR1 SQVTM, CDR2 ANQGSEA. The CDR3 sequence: CSVGWNLYEQYF. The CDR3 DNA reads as TGCAGCGTTGGCTGGAACCTCTACGAGCAGTACTTC.

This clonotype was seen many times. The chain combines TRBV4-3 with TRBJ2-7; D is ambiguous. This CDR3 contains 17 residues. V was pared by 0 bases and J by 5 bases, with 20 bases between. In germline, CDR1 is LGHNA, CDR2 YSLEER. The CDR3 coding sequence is TGCGCCAGCAGCCAAGAAGTGGCAGGCTGGGCTTTTAACGAGCAGTACTTC. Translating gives CASSQEVAGWAFNEQYF.

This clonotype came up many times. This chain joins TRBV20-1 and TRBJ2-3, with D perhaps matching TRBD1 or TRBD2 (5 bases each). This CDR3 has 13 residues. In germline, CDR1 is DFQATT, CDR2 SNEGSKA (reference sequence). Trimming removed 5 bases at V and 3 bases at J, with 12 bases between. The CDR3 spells CSAEGSETDTQYF. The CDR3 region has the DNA TGCAGTGCTGAGGGGTCAGAGACAGATACGCAGTATTTT.

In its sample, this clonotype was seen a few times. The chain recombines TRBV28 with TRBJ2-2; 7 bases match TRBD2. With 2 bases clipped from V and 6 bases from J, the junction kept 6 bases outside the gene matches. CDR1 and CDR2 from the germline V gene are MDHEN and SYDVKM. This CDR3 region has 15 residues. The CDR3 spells CASSLGRALAGELFF. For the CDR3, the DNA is TGTGCCAGCAGTTTAGGGAGGGCATTGGCCGGGGAGCTGTTTTTT. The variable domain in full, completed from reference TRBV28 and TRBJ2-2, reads DVKVTQSSRYLVKRTGEKVFLECVQDMDHENMFWYRQDPGLGLRLIYFSYDVKMKEKGDIPEGYSVSREKKERFSLILESASTNQTSMYLCASSLGRALAGELFFGEGSRLTVL.

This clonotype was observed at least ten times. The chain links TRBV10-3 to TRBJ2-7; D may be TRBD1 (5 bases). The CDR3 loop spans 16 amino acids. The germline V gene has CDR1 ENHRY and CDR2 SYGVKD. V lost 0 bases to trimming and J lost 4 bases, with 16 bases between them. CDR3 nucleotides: TGTGCCATCAGTGAGTCGACGTTGTCAGGGAATTACGAGCAGTACTTC. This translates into CAISESTLSGNYEQYF.

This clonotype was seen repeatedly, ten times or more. The CDR3 DNA reads as TGTGCCAGCAGTGAGGGACAGGCGATAAAAAACATTCAGTACTTC. Translated: CASSEGQAIKNIQYF. The rearrangement links TRBV28 to TRBJ2-4, with 8 bases that match TRBD1. Germline V gives CDR1 MDHEN, CDR2 SYDVKM. The junction had 7 bases not matched to a gene; V was cut back by 5 bases and J by 4 bases. The CDR3 runs to 15 residues.

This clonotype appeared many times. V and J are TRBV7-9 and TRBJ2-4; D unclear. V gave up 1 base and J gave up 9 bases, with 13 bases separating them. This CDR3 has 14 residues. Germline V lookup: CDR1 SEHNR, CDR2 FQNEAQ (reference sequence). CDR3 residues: CASSLEQPRSIQYF. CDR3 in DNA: TGTGCCAGCAGCTTAGAGCAACCGAGAAGCATTCAGTACTTC.

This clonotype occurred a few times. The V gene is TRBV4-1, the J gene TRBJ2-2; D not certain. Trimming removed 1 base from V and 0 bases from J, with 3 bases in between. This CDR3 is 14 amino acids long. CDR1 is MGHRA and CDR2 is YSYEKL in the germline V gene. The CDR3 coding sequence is TGCGCCAGCAGCCAAGTTTCGAACACCGGGGAGCTGTTTTTT. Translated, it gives CASSQVSNTGELFF.

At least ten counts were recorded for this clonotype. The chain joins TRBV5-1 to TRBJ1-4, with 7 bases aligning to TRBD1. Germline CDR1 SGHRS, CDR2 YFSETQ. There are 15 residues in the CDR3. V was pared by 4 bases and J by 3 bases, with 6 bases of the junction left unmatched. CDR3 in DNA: TGCGCCAGCAGCAAAACAGGGGAGGCTAATGAAAAACTGTTTTTT. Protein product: CASSKTGEANEKLFF. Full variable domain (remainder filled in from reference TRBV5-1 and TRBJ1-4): KAGVTQTPRYLIKTRGQQVTLSCSPISGHRSVSWYQQTPGQGLQFLFEYFSETQRNKGNFPGRFSGRQFSNSRSEMNVSTLELGDSALYLCASSKTGEANEKLFFGSGTQLSVL.

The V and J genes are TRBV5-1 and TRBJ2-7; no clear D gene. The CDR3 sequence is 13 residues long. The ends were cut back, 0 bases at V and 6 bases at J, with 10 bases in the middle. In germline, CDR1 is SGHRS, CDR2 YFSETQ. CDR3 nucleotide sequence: TGCGCCAGCAGCTTGGATAGGGTCGGCGAGCAGTACTTC. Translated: CASSLDRVGEQYF.

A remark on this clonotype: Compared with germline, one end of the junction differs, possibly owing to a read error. In nucleotides, the CDR3 is TGTGCCAGCAGTCATAGCCGAGACACTGAAACTTTCTTT. Encoded protein: CASSHSRDTETFF. The chain combines TRBV27 with TRBJ1-1; D gene ambiguous. Germline CDR1 and CDR2: MNHEY and SMNVEV (reference sequence). CDR3 length: 13 residues.

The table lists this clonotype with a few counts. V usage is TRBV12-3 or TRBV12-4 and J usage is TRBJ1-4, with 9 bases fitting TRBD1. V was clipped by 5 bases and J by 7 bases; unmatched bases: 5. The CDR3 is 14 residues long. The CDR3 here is CASSQGQGGEKLFF. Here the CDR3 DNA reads TGTGCCAGCAGTCAGGGACAGGGCGGTGAAAAACTGTTTTTT.

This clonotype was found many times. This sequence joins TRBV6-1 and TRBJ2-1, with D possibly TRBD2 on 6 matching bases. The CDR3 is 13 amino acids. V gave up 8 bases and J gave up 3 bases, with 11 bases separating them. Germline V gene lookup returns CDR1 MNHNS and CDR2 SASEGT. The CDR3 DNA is TGTGCCAGCCAGGAGGGCCTCTACAATGAGCAGTTCTTC. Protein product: CASQEGLYNEQFF.

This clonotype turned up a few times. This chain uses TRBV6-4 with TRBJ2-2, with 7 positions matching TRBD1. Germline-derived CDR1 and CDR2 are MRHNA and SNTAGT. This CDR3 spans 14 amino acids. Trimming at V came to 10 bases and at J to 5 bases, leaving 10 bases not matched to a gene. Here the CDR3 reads CAIPRDRGTGELFF. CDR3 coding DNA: TGTGCCATCCCCCGGGACAGAGGAACCGGGGAGCTGTTTTTT.

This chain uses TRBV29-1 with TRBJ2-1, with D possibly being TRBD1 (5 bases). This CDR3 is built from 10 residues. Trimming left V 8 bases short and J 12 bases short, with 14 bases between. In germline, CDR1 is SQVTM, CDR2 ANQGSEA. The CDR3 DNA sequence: TGCAGCTTCGACGGTAGGGGGCAGTTCTTC. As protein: CSFDGRGQFF.

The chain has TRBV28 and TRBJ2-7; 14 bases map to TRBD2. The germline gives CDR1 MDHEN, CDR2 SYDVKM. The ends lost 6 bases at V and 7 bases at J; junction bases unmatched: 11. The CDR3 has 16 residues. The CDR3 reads CASRAQGLAGVREQYF. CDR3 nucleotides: TGTGCCAGCAGGGCTCAGGGACTAGCGGGAGTAAGAGAGCAGTACTTC. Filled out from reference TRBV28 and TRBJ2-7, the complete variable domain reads DVKVTQSSRYLVKRTGEKVFLECVQDMDHENMFWYRQDPGLGLRLIYFSYDVKMKEKGDIPEGYSVSREKKERFSLILESASTNQTSMYLCASRAQGLAGVREQYFGPGTRLTVT.

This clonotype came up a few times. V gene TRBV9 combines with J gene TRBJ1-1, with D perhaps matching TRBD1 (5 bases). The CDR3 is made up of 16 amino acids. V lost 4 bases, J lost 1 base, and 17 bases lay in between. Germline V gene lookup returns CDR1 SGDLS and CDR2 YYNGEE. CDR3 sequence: CASSLDRDATNTEAFF. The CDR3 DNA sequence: TGTGCCAGCAGCCTAGACCGGGACGCCACGAACACTGAAGCTTTCTTT. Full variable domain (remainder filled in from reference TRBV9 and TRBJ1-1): DSGVTQTPKHLITATGQRVTLRCSPRSGDLSVYWYQQSLDQGLQFLIQYYNGEERAKGNILERFSAQQFPDLHSELNLSSLELGDSALYFCASSLDRDATNTEAFFGQGTRLTVV.

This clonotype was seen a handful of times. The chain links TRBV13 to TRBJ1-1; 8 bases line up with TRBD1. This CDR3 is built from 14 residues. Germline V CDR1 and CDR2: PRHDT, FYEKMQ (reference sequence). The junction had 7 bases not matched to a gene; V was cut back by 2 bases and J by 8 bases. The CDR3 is CASSLSGGRGEAFF. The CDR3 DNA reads TGTGCCAGCAGCTTATCAGGGGGCAGAGGGGAAGCTTTCTTT.